This T cell receptor beta chain was observed in a study of cytomegalovirus exposure and HLA in healthy donors. This clone was seen a handful of times. Antigen unknown. There are 12 residues in the CDR3. The V gene's germline CDR1 is MRHNA and CDR2 SNTAGT. Study-wide results and limits: The authors reported that TCR beta sequences could predict HLA-A and HLA-B alleles. These predictions were accurate for most subjects in the first cohort. When presence/absence was analysed, sequencing depth was taken to be roughly uniform across donors. Later analysis showed most CMV-associated TCR beta chains appearing HLA-restricted.

PCR employed 60 Vbeta and 13 Jbeta primers. Data came from immunoSEQ multiplex PCR; TCRdb stores just in-frame clones and leaves some out. The sample holds fewer than 150,000 clones, about three quarters seen once. This TCR was sampled from a human donor in good health. The gene calls are TRBV6-4 and TRBJ2-5; possible D gene TRBD2, 6 bases. TRBJ2-7 matches the DNA end more closely, so the J call is doubtful. Sequences were obtained from PBMCs. In DNA form, the CDR3 reads TGTGCCAGCAGTCGGGAGAGCTACGAGCAGTACTTC. Translating gives CASSRESYEQYF.